One sample yielded the 20 T cell receptor beta chains listed below, sequenced in a study of T cells in Graves' hyperthyroidism and ophthalmopathy (dated by TCRdb to between 2019 and 2020). Library construction relied on multiplex PCR. The instrument given in TCRdb is Illumina HiSeq 2000. The TCR beta CDR3 regions were amplified from RNA transcripts. The TCR CDR3 was subjected to a first round of RT-PCR using the HTBI primer set and the Qiagen OneStep RT-PCR kit. TCRdb trimmed public reads at Q25 via fastp, called clones via MiXCR and kept in-frame beta chains. Duplicate CDR3 protein sequences are folded into a single record with the most common DNA and genes. Counted in this sample were about 350,000 distinct CDR3 sequences; about a sixth of them appeared once. The ten largest clones capture about a third of the sample. Sequencing input: blood. Every receptor here comes from a woman aged 30 to 39 with Graves' hyperthyroidism that later progressed to Graves' ophthalmopathy.

The chain carries TRBV28 and TRBJ1-2, with D unclear. Deletions cut 1 base from V and 6 bases from J, with 12 bases between. Germline loops: CDR1 MDHEN, CDR2 SYDVKM. The CDR3 covers 14 residues. The CDR3 reads CASSLSDGIDGYTF. CDR3 nucleotide sequence: TGTGCCAGCAGTTTATCTGACGGGATTGATGGCTACACCTTC.

This clonotype was detected ten times or more. This chain uses TRBV2 with TRBJ1-2; D is unresolved. Germline V gene sequence: CDR1 SNHLY, CDR2 FYNNEI. V was trimmed by 2 bases and J by 4 bases, leaving 8 bases between them. The CDR3 has 13 residues. In DNA, the CDR3 is TGTGCCAGCAGTGAACGGAATTCCTATGGCTACACCTTC. This codes for CASSERNSYGYTF. The complete variable domain, with remaining parts taken from reference TRBV2 and TRBJ1-2, reads EPEVTQTPSHQVTQMGQEVILRCVPISNHLYFYWYRQILGQKVEFLVSFYNNEISEKSEIFDDQFSVERPDGSNFTLKIRSTKLEDSAMYFCASSERNSYGYTFGSGTRLTVV.

This chain joins TRBV30 and TRBJ1-5, with D perhaps matching TRBD1 (5 bases). Germline-derived CDR1 and CDR2 are GTSNPN and SVGIG (reference sequence). Trimming took 2 bases from V and 4 from J, leaving 18 bases between them. The CDR3 length is 16 residues. CDR3 DNA sequence: TGTGCCTGGAGTATAAGATCACAGGCCCTTAATCAGCCCCAGCATTTT. It is translated as CAWSIRSQALNQPQHF.

This clonotype was observed a few times. The gene calls are TRBV5-6 and TRBJ2-1; no reliable D call. Germline-derived CDR1 and CDR2 are SGHDT and YYEEEE. Trimming left V 1 base short and J 4 bases short, with 9 bases between. The CDR3 is made up of 14 amino acids. The CDR3 sequence is CASSLKPAYNEQFF. Here the CDR3 DNA reads TGTGCCAGCAGCTTGAAGCCAGCTTACAATGAGCAGTTCTTC.

The chain couples TRBV3-1 to TRBJ2-7; TRBD2 might be the D (6 bases). CDR3 size: 14 residues. Germline CDR1 and CDR2: LGHDT and YNNKEL (reference sequence). V was pared by 1 base and J by 4 bases, with 11 bases between. The CDR3 spells CASSQAGASYEQYF. CDR3 DNA sequence: TGTGCCAGCAGCCAAGCGGGAGCTTCTTACGAGCAGTACTTC.

This clonotype was counted a few times. The chain employs TRBV20-1 and TRBJ2-7; TRBD2 might be the D (5 bases). Germline CDR1 and CDR2: DFQATT and SNEGSKA (reference sequence). Deletions cut 8 bases from V and 0 bases from J, with 20 bases between. The CDR3 is 15 amino acids. Here the CDR3 reads CSTEGEGVDSYEQYF. The DNA for the CDR3 is TGCAGTACTGAGGGAGAGGGAGTGGACTCCTACGAGCAGTACTTC.

This clonotype appeared a few times. The J gene is TRBJ1-2, the V gene TRBV7-2, with no clear D. The germline gives CDR1 SGHTA, CDR2 FQGNSA. Trimming cost V 5 bases and J 4 bases, with 11 bases left between them. This CDR3 contains 13 residues. The CDR3 region is CASSPIVGYGYTF. The CDR3 nucleotides read TGTGCCAGCAGCCCGATCGTCGGCTATGGCTACACCTTC.

The rearrangement links TRBV5-1 to TRBJ1-2; 9 positions match TRBD1. V was clipped by 0 bases and J by 8 bases; unmatched bases: 5. There are 14 residues in the CDR3. Germline V gene sequence: CDR1 SGHRS, CDR2 YFSETQ. CDR3 sequence reads: CASSLEQGARGYTF. CDR3 in DNA: TGCGCCAGCAGCTTGGAACAGGGGGCGAGGGGCTACACCTTC.

The rearrangement uses TRBV3-1 and TRBJ1-4; tentatively, D is TRBD1 (6 bases). Germline V gene sequence: CDR1 LGHDT, CDR2 YNNKEL (reference sequence). CDR3 length: 14 amino acids. V lost 4 bases to trimming and J lost 6 bases, with 12 bases between them. The chain's CDR3 is CASSLRGGYEKLFF. The CDR3 region has the DNA TGTGCCAGCAGCCTTCGAGGGGGGTATGAAAAACTGTTTTTT.

This clonotype was detected many times. The rearrangement joins TRBV28 to TRBJ2-1; tentatively, D is TRBD1 (6 bases). Germline CDR1 and CDR2: MDHEN and SYDVKM. This CDR3 is built from 14 residues. Trimming stripped 3 bases from V and 6 bases from J, with 12 bases between. The CDR3 protein is CASSLSWGLNEQFF. DNA for the CDR3: TGTGCCAGCAGTTTGTCCTGGGGGCTCAATGAGCAGTTCTTC.

At least ten counts were recorded for this clonotype. The rearrangement uses TRBV12-3 or TRBV12-4 and TRBJ2-7, with D possibly TRBD2 on 5 matching bases. V lost 3 bases and J 6 bases, leaving 9 bases between the germline ends. The CDR3 consists of 12 residues. The CDR3 nucleotides are TGTGCCAGCAGTTTCGGGAATTTCGAGCAGTACTTC. This sequence encodes CASSFGNFEQYF.

This chain joins TRBV12-3 or TRBV12-4 and TRBJ1-4; TRBD1 agrees at 8 bases. The V gene end was trimmed by 6 bases and the J gene end by 4 bases; junction bases not matched to a gene: 7. This CDR3 region has 15 residues. This CDR3 reads CASSPATGVNEKLFF. The CDR3 region has the DNA TGTGCCAGCAGCCCCGCGACAGGGGTTAATGAAAAACTGTTTTTT.

This clonotype was picked up a small number of times. A much larger clone differs from this one at a single base, so this may be a read error. The rearrangement links TRBV6-1 to TRBJ1-2; D not resolved. V was pared by 6 bases and J by 3 bases, with 20 bases between. Germline lookup yields CDR1 MNHNS and CDR2 SASEGT. The CDR3 is made up of 16 amino acids. The CDR3 spells CASSRTGREKDYGYTF. CDR3 nucleotides: TGTGCCAGCAGCAGGACTGGACGGGAGAAGGACTATGGCTACACCTTC.

The CDR3 region is CAISETLGGDGNTIYF. In DNA, the CDR3 is TGTGCCATCAGTGAAACGCTCGGGGGCGATGGAAACACCATATATTTT. The rearrangement links TRBV10-3 to TRBJ1-3; maybe TRBD1 (6 bases). This CDR3 spans 16 amino acids. V lost 3 bases and J 3 bases, leaving 15 bases between the germline ends. The germline CDR1 and CDR2 sequences are ENHRY and SYGVKD.

This clonotype appeared many times. J is TRBJ1-4 and V is TRBV27; D is unclear. Trimming cost V 1 base and J 6 bases, with 12 bases left between them. The CDR3 runs 15 residues. Germline-derived CDR1 and CDR2 are MNHEY and SMNVEV (reference sequence). The CDR3 DNA reads as TGTGCCAGCAGTTTATTTTCCGGGTTAGATGAAAAACTGTTTTTT. It yields the protein CASSLFSGLDEKLFF.

This clonotype was counted between two and nine times. The CDR3 nucleotides are TGTGCCACCACGCGTGTGGCAAAGGACACCTATGGCTACACCTTC. Its protein is CATTRVAKDTYGYTF. J is TRBJ1-2 and V is TRBV19; D perhaps matches TRBD1 (5 bases). The germline V and J ends were trimmed by 10 bases and 4 bases, with 22 bases remaining between them. Germline CDR1 reads LNHDA; CDR2 reads SQIVND (reference sequence). The length of the CDR3 is 15 residues.

In regard to this clonotype: Just one base apart from a much larger clone, this may be a read error. The rearrangement links TRBV20-1 to TRBJ1-5; no reliable D call. The CDR3 extends over 17 amino acids. Germline lookup yields CDR1 DFQATT and CDR2 SNEGSKA (reference sequence). CDR3 nucleotide sequence: TGCAGTGCCGTGAGGAATTTTGACATATCGAGCAATCAGCCCCACCATTTT. Protein sequence: CSAVRNFDISSNQPHHF.

This clonotype was found many times. The rearrangement joins TRBV7-9 to TRBJ1-1; TRBD1 agrees at 12 bases. This CDR3 contains 17 residues. V dropped 2 bases and J dropped 8; count of bases not matched to a gene: 12. Germline V gene lookup returns CDR1 SEHNR and CDR2 FQNEAQ (reference sequence). CDR3 bases: TGTGCCAGCAGCTTACACGTCCCGGGACAGGGGGCAGCGGAAGCTTTCTTT. Its protein is CASSLHVPGQGAAEAFF. The complete variable domain, with remaining parts taken from reference TRBV7-9 and TRBJ1-1, reads DTGVSQNPRHKITKRGQNVTFRCDPISEHNRLYWYRQTLGQGPEFLTYFQNEAQLEKSRLLSDRFSAERPKGSFSTLEIQRTEQGDSAMYLCASSLHVPGQGAAEAFFGQGTRLTVV.

The V gene is TRBV2, the J gene TRBJ1-2, with 9 bases aligning to TRBD1. The germline CDR1 and CDR2 sequences are SNHLY and FYNNEI. V shed 6 bases, J shed 8 bases, and the junction held 13 bases outside the gene matches. The CDR3 contains 15 residues. CDR3 residues: CASRAKTGGAEGYTF. CDR3 nucleotides: TGTGCCAGCAGGGCAAAGACAGGGGGGGCGGAGGGCTACACCTTC.

V gene TRBV11-2 combines with J gene TRBJ2-5; D is perhaps TRBD1 (6 bases). Germline values: CDR1 SGHAT, CDR2 FQNNGV. Trimming shortened V by 7 bases and J by 4 bases, and 22 bases separated the two germline ends. The CDR3 sequence is 16 residues long. CDR3: CASIQLIVQGRETQYF. The CDR3 DNA is TGTGCCAGCATCCAATTGATCGTTCAGGGGCGAGAGACCCAGTACTTC.